The present T cell receptor beta chain was sequenced within a study of Graves' ophthalmopathy and Graves' hyperthyroidism. Certain patients were not enrolled. These were patients with other autoimmune diseases, uncontrolled infections, pregnancy or lactation. Amplification from RNA transcripts yielded the TCR beta CDR3 regions. First-round RT-PCR used HTBI primers; second-round multiplex PCR followed. Via MiXCR, TCRdb re-called the multiplex PCR reads, giving one row per CDR3 protein. The sample yields a few hundred thousand distinct CDR3 sequences, 17% seen once. In its sample, this clonotype was seen many times. Sequencing was done on a sample of peripheral blood. The sequence derives from an adult woman with stable Graves' hyperthyroidism.

The CDR3 region has the DNA TGTGCCAGCAGTTTTGGCAGCGATATCCAAGAGACCCAGTACTTC. Its protein is CASSFGSDIQETQYF. The J gene is TRBJ2-5, the V gene TRBV12-3 or TRBV12-4; D gene uncertain. CDR3 size: 15 residues. V gave up 3 bases and J gave up 1 base, with 12 bases separating them.